The next 7 T cell receptor beta chains were all read from a single sample in a study of blood T cell repertoires in COVID-19. The method was immunoSEQ multiplex PCR; TCRdb's version includes in-frame clones alone and lacks a portion of them. This table holds 200,000 to 300,000 clones, roughly 86% found once. Sequencing input: peripheral blood. These receptor sequences come from a human donor in a cohort sampled during active COVID-19.

The V call is TRBV28, the J call TRBJ2-3; TRBD2 agrees at 14 bases. From germline, CDR1 is MDHEN and CDR2 SYDVKM. J lost 7 bases, V lost 5 bases, and 11 bases had no gene match. The CDR3 consists of 17 residues. CDR3 coding DNA: TGTGCCAGCAGTCGACCCGGGACTAGCGGGAGCTTCAATACGCAGTATTTT. This encodes CASSRPGTSGSFNTQYF.

The chain uses TRBV9 and TRBJ2-2; no reliable D call. The CDR3 is made up of 15 amino acids. Germline V gene sequence: CDR1 SGDLS, CDR2 YYNGEE. The V end was cut by 6 bases, the J end by 1 base, with 13 bases between. The CDR3 spells CASTSLGRNTGELFF. The CDR3 nucleotides are TGTGCCAGCACCTCCCTTGGGCGGAACACCGGGGAGCTGTTTTTT.

The rearrangement joins TRBV10-2 to TRBJ2-7, with 8 bases aligning to TRBD1. The germline CDR1 and CDR2 sequences are WSHSY and SAAADI. Unmatched junction bases numbered 8, after V lost 8 bases and J lost 2 bases. CDR3 size: 14 residues. The CDR3 protein is CASGGLTGAYEQYF. The CDR3 nucleotides read TGCGCCAGCGGGGGCCTGACAGGGGCCTACGAGCAGTACTTC.

The chain carries TRBV7-6 and TRBJ2-2; the match to TRBD1 covers 11 bases. The CDR3 consists of 15 residues. The germline V gene encodes CDR1 SGHVS and CDR2 FNYEAQ. The ends lost 4 bases at V and 6 bases at J; junction bases unmatched: 4. The CDR3 protein is CASSWRGQGAGELFF. CDR3 sequence (DNA): TGTGCCAGCAGCTGGAGGGGACAGGGGGCCGGGGAGCTGTTTTTT.

This clone was seen only a few times. The rearrangement joins TRBV27 to TRBJ2-7, with 7 bases that match TRBD1. Looked up from germline, CDR1 is MNHEY and CDR2 is SMNVEV (reference sequence). The CDR3 is 15 residues long. V lost 3 bases, J lost 6 bases, and 11 bases stayed unmatched. CDR3 region: CASSLVMRQGSEQYF. The CDR3 bases are TGTGCCAGCAGTTTGGTGATGAGACAGGGATCCGAGCAGTACTTC.

This chain links TRBV7-8 with TRBJ1-3; D is ambiguous. V was cut by 4 bases and J by 0 bases, with 13 bases left in between. Looked up from germline, CDR1 is SGHVS and CDR2 is FQNEAQ. CDR3 size: 16 residues. DNA of the CDR3: TGTGCCAGCAGCTCCCCCAGGCTTAGCTCTGGAAACACCATATATTTT. Translated: CASSSPRLSSGNTIYF. Together with reference TRBV7-8 and TRBJ1-3, the CDR3 gives the full variable domain: GAGVSQSPRYKVAKRGQDVALRCDPISGHVSLFWYQQALGQGPEFLTYFQNEAQLDKSGLPSDRFFAERPEGSVSTLKIQRTQQEDSAVYLCASSSPRLSSGNTIYFGEGSWLTVV.

The chain is built from TRBV9 and TRBJ2-7; no firm D call. CDR1 and CDR2 (germline): SGDLS, YYNGEE. The V end lost 0 bases, the J end lost 5 bases, and 12 bases lay between the germline ends. The CDR3 has 14 residues. CDR3 in DNA: TGTGCCAGCAGCGTAGATATCAGGATGGACGAGCAGTACTTC. Amino acid sequence: CASSVDIRMDEQYF.